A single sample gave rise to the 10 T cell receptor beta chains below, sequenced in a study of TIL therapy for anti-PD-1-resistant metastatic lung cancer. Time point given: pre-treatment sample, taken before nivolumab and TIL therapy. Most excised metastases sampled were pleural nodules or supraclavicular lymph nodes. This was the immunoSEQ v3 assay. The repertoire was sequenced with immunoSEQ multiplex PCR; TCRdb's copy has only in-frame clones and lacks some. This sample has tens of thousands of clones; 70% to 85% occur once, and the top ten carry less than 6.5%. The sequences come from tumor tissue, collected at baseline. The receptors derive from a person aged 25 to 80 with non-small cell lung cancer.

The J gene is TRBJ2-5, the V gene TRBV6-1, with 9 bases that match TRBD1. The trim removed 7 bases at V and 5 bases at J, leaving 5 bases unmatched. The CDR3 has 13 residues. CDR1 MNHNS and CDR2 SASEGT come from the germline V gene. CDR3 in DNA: TGTGCCAGCACCGGACAGGGGATGGAGACCCAGTACTTC. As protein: CASTGQGMETQYF.

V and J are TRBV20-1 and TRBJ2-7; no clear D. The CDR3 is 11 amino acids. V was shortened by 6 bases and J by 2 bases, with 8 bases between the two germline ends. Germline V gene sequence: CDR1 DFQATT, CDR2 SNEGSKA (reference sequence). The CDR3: CSASRPYEQYF. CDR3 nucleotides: TGCAGTGCCAGCCGTCCCTACGAGCAGTACTTC.

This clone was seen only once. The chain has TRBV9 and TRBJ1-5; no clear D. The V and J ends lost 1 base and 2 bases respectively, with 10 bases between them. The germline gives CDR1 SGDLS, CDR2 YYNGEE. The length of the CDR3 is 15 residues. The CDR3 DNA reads TGTGCCAGCAGCGTATCCGGGCATGGCAATCAGCCCCAGCATTTT. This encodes CASSVSGHGNQPQHF.

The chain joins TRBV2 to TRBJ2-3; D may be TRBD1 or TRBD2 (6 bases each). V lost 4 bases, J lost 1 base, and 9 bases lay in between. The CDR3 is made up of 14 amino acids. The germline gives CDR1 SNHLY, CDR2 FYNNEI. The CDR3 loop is CASSVRGGTDTQYF. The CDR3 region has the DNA TGTGCCAGCAGTGTAAGGGGGGGCACAGATACGCAGTATTTT.

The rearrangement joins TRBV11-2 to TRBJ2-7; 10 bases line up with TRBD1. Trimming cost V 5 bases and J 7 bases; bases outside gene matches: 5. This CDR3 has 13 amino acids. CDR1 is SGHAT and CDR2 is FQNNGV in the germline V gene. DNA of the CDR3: TGTGCCAGCAGCCGCCGGACAGGGGGGGAGCAGTACTTC. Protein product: CASSRRTGGEQYF.

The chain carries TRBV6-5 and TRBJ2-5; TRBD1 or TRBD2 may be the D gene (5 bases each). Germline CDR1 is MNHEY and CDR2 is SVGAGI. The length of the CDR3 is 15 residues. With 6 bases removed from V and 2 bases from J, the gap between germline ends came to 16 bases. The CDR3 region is CASSVGDLGQETQYF. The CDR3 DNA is TGTGCCAGCAGCGTGGGGGATTTAGGGCAAGAGACCCAGTACTTC.

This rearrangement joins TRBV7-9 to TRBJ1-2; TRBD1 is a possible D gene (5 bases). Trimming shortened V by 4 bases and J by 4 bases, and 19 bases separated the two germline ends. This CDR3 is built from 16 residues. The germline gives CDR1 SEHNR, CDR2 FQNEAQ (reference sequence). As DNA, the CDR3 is TGTGCCAGCAGCTGGGGGTTGGGGGGTACCGCCTATGGCTACACCTTC. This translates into CASSWGLGGTAYGYTF.

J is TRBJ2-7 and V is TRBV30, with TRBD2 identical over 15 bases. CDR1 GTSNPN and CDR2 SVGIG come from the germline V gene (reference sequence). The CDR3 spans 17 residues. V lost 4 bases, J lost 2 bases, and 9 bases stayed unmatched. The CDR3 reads CAWKAGTSGRTAYEQYF. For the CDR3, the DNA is TGTGCCTGGAAGGCCGGGACTAGCGGGAGGACGGCCTACGAGCAGTACTTC.

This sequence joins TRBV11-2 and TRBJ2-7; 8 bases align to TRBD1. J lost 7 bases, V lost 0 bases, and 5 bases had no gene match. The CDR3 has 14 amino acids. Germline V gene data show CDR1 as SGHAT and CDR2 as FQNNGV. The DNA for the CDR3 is TGTGCCAGCAGCTTAGACGGGACAGGCGGAGAGCAGTACTTC. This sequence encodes CASSLDGTGGEQYF.

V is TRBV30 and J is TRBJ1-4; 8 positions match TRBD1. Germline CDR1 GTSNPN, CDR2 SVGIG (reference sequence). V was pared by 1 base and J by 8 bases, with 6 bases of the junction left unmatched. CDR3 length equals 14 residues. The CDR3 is CAWSGRTGREKLFF. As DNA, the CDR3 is TGTGCCTGGAGTGGCCGGACAGGGCGAGAAAAACTGTTTTTT.